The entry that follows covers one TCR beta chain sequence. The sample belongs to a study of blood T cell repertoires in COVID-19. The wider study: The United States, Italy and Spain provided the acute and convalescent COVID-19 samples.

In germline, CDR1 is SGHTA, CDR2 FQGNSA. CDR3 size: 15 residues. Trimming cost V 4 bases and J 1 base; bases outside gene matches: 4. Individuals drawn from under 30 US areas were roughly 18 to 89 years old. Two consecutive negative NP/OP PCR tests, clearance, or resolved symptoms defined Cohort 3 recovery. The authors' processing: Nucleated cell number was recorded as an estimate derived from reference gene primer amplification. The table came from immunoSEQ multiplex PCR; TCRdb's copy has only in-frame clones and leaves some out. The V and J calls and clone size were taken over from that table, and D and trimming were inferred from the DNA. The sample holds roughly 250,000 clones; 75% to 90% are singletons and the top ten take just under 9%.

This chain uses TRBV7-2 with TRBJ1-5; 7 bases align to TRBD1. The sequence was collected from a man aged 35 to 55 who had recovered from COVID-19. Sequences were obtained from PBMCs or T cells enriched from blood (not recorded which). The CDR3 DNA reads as TGTGCCAGCAGCTCACAGGGGCTGAGCAATCAGCCCCAGCATTTT. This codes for CASSSQGLSNQPQHF.